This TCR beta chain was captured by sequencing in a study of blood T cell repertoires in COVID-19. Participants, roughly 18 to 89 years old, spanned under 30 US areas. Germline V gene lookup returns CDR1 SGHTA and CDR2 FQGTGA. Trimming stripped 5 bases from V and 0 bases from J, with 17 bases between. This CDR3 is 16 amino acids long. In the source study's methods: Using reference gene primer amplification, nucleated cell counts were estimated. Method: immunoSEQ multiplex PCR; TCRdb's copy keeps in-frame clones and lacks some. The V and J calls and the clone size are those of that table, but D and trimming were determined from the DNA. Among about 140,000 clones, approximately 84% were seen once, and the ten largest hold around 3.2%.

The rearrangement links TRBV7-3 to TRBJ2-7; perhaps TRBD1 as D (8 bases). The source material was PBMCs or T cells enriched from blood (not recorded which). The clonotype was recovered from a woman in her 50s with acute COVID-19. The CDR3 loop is CASSRGGTGSSYEQYF. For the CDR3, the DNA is TGTGCCAGCAGCCGGGGAGGGACAGGTAGCTCCTACGAGCAGTACTTC. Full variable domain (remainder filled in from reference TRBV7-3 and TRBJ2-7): GAGVSQTPSNKVTEKGKYVELRCDPISGHTALYWYRQSLGQGPEFLIYFQGTGAADDSGLPNDRFFAVRPEGSVSTLKIQRTERGDSAVYLCASSRGGTGSSYEQYFGPGTRLTVT.